Included here is one TCR beta chain sequence, with context. Its matching antigen is unknown. Sequencing used immunoSEQ multiplex PCR; TCRdb keeps in-frame clones, though not all of them. The sample contains about 590,000 clones, 95% of which appear only once. This sample is part of a study of shared clonotypes between healthy human individuals. J gave up 4 bases and V 5 bases, and 8 bases lay outside the gene matches. The germline V gene has CDR1 SGHVS and CDR2 FQNEAQ. CDR3 size: 15 residues. General observations from the study: When naive CD4 clonotypes were compared across four donors, around 4.6% were shared.

Naive CD8 cells, CD45RO-negative and positively selected for CCR7, excluded terminally differentiated effector memory CD45RA+ cells. The sequence came from a woman aged 25 to 45 in good health. Sequencing input: naive CD8+ T cells sorted from blood. The chain carries TRBV7-8 and TRBJ2-7, with 10 bases matching TRBD2. The chain's CDR3 is CASSPHLAGEYEQYF. As DNA, the CDR3 is TGTGCCAGCAGCCCCCACCTAGCGGGGGAATACGAGCAGTACTTC.